This T cell receptor beta chain was captured in a study of regulatory T cells in long-lasting Graves disease. Whole-study findings and limits: Compared with new cases, persistent Graves' patients showed reduced TCR diversity. Small sample size may have lowered accuracy.

To note about this clonotype: Its antigen is undetermined.

Time point specified: persistent/refractory GD, antithyroid drugs over 5 years with positive TRAb. Making the TCR library involved RNA that had been extracted from PBMCs. CDR3 length: 14 amino acids. Per germline, CDR1 LNHDA and CDR2 SQIVND (reference sequence). Trimming took 2 bases from V and 3 from J, leaving 8 bases between them. The authors built TCR beta libraries using iRepertoire HTBI primers and Arm-PCR of CDR3 regions. Via MiXCR, TCRdb re-called the multiplex PCR reads, giving one row per CDR3 protein. The profile shows about 470,000 distinct CDR3 sequences, about 20% of them singletons. The sequence came from a female donor with Graves disease. Sequencing used peripheral blood mononuclear cells (PBMCs), obtained when the disease was refractory, from a patient treated with antithyroid drugs. The rearrangement joins TRBV19 to TRBJ1-5, with D unresolved. CDR3 region: CASSISRNNQPQHF. The CDR3 nucleotides are TGTGCCAGTAGTATAAGCCGGAACAATCAGCCCCAGCATTTT.